This passage covers 26 T cell receptor beta chains from one sample sequenced in a study of blood T cell repertoires in COVID-19. Libraries were prepared by immunoSEQ multiplex PCR; TCRdb keeps only in-frame clonotypes and omits some of them. Of more than 100,000 clones listed, almost 85% are singletons. The source material was peripheral blood. These receptors came from a man in his 60s with acute or convalescent COVID-19.

This clone was observed once. The chain couples TRBV19 to TRBJ2-5; unclear D gene. The CDR3 is made up of 13 amino acids. Germline V lookup: CDR1 LNHDA, CDR2 SQIVND (reference sequence). V lost 2 bases and J 2 bases, leaving 6 bases between the germline ends. The DNA for the CDR3 is TGTGCCAGTAGTATATTTATACAAGAGACCCAGTACTTC. It translates to CASSIFIQETQYF.

This clone showed up just once. V and J are TRBV5-1 and TRBJ1-1, with a weak D call TRBD1 (6 bases). The CDR3 covers 16 residues. V was trimmed by 3 bases and J by 4 bases, leaving 19 bases between them. Germline V gives CDR1 SGHRS, CDR2 YFSETQ. The CDR3 coding sequence is TGCGCCAGCAGCTCGCATACCGGGACACCCGCCACTGAAGCTTTCTTT. This codes for CASSSHTGTPATEAFF.

The rearrangement uses TRBV6-2 or TRBV6-3 and TRBJ1-5; 9 nucleotides align to TRBD1. Trimming cost V 2 bases and J 5 bases; bases outside gene matches: 13. Germline V gene sequence: CDR1 MNHEY, CDR2 SVGEGT. There are 18 residues in the CDR3. The CDR3 spells CASSYESGTGSGDQPQHF. CDR3 DNA sequence: TGTGCCAGCAGTTACGAATCCGGGACAGGGTCTGGCGATCAGCCCCAGCATTTT.

This chain uses TRBV5-6 with TRBJ2-6; D possibly corresponds to TRBD1 (5 bases). V lost 2 bases, J lost 4 bases, and 19 bases lay in between. The CDR3 has 18 residues. Germline V gene lookup returns CDR1 SGHDT and CDR2 YYEEEE. The CDR3 is CASSFGAPGSRGANVLTF. The CDR3 DNA is TGTGCCAGCAGCTTTGGGGCTCCAGGCTCTCGAGGGGCCAACGTCCTGACTTTC.

This chain joins TRBV6-5 and TRBJ1-1; weak D call: TRBD1 (6 bases). CDR3 size: 15 residues. V was trimmed by 5 bases and J by 1 base, leaving 14 bases between them. Looked up from germline, CDR1 is MNHEY and CDR2 is SVGAGI. The CDR3: CASSLDPRGNTEAFF. As DNA, the CDR3 is TGTGCCAGCAGTCTTGACCCCAGGGGGAACACTGAAGCTTTCTTT.

The chain employs TRBV7-6 and TRBJ2-5, with 9 bases fitting TRBD1. Trimming at V came to 5 bases and at J to 9 bases, leaving 13 bases not matched to a gene. Per germline, CDR1 SGHVS and CDR2 FNYEAQ. The CDR3 is made up of 15 amino acids. CDR3 DNA: TGTGCCAGCAGCCGATCCGGGACAGGGACGTCGCCCCAGTACTTC. Translation gives CASSRSGTGTSPQYF.

Concerning this clone: The sample has other DNA sequences that encode this CDR3 too. The J gene is TRBJ2-7, the V gene TRBV19; the match to TRBD1 covers 8 bases. Germline-derived CDR1 and CDR2 are LNHDA and SQIVND (reference sequence). Trimming removed 4 bases from V and 2 bases from J; junction bases left unmatched: 4. The CDR3 extends over 14 amino acids. CDR3 coding DNA: TGTGCCAGTAGTAGGGACAGGACCACCTACGAGCAGTACTTC. As protein: CASSRDRTTYEQYF.

V is TRBV5-4 and J is TRBJ2-2, with 8 bases that match TRBD1. Germline CDR1 SGHNT, CDR2 YYREEE (reference sequence). CDR3 length: 17 amino acids. V shed 0 bases and J 6 bases; nucleotides not matched to a gene: 10. The CDR3 is CASSLAVDRALAGELFF. In DNA, the CDR3 is TGTGCCAGCAGCTTGGCCGTGGACAGGGCATTGGCCGGGGAGCTGTTTTTT.

The V gene is TRBV21-1, the J gene TRBJ2-5; the table's TRBD2 call for D was not verified on the DNA. TRBV21-1 constitutes a pseudogene. CDR3 length: 17 amino acids. Here the CDR3 DNA reads TGTGCCAGTTTGAACGGACTAGCGGAGGGGGATCAAGAGACCCAGTACTTC. It specifies CASLNGLAEGDQETQYF.

The chain combines TRBV5-1 with TRBJ1-2, with unresolved D. This CDR3 is 17 amino acids long. Germline CDR1 reads SGHRS; CDR2 reads YFSETQ. Trimming left V 4 bases short and J 2 bases short, with 21 bases between. CDR3 protein: CASSPKRGSERNYGYTF. The DNA of the CDR3 is TGCGCCAGCAGCCCTAAAAGAGGCAGCGAACGGAACTATGGCTACACCTTC.

The J gene is TRBJ2-3, the V gene TRBV6-5; D possibly corresponds to TRBD2 (5 bases). The V gene's germline CDR1 is MNHEY and CDR2 SVGAGI. CDR3 length: 15 amino acids. V gave up 8 bases and J gave up 0 bases, with 15 bases separating them. The CDR3 DNA reads TGTGCCAGCTACAGAGGGAGCACTAGCACAGATACGCAGTATTTT. Translated: CASYRGSTSTDTQYF.

The rearrangement uses TRBV12-3 or TRBV12-4 and TRBJ2-4, with 7 bases identical to TRBD2. The CDR3 spans 13 residues. With V trimmed by 4 bases and J by 8 bases, 5 bases remained unmatched. The CDR3 coding sequence is TGTGCCAGCAGTTCTGTAGCGGGTTACATTCAGTACTTC. It codes for CASSSVAGYIQYF.

The CDR3 region has the DNA TGTGCCATCAGCGGACAGGGGAAGAACTATGGCTACACCTTC. As protein: CAISGQGKNYGYTF. The V and J genes are TRBV10-3 and TRBJ1-2; 9 bases are shared with TRBD1. Trimming took 6 bases from V and 2 from J; bases not matched to a gene: 4. Per germline, CDR1 ENHRY and CDR2 SYGVKD. This CDR3 region has 14 residues.

The chain links TRBV10-2 to TRBJ2-2; 11 bases are a match to TRBD1. V shed 6 bases, J shed 4 bases, and the junction held 7 bases outside the gene matches. Germline CDR1 WSHSY, CDR2 SAAADI. The CDR3 contains 16 residues. The CDR3 DNA follows: TGCGCCAGCAGATTAGGGACAGGGGGTAGCACCGGGGAGCTGTTTTTT. This translates into CASRLGTGGSTGELFF.

The rearrangement uses TRBV5-1 and TRBJ2-3; 11 bases align to TRBD1. V shed 3 bases, J shed 4 bases, and the junction held 7 bases outside the gene matches. CDR1 and CDR2 (germline): SGHRS, YFSETQ. This CDR3 region has 16 residues. CDR3 nucleotide sequence: TGCGCCAGCAGCTGGAACACGGGACAGGGGGCAGATACGCAGTATTTT. This translates into CASSWNTGQGADTQYF.

This clone came up a few times. The sample carries other DNA sequences with the same CDR3. This chain connects TRBV5-4 to TRBJ1-3, with a weak D call TRBD1 (5 bases). V was trimmed by 0 bases and J by 4 bases, leaving 5 bases between them. The CDR3 is 13 residues long. Germline values: CDR1 SGHNT, CDR2 YYREEE (reference sequence). This chain's CDR3 is CASSLGQGNTIYF. CDR3 bases: TGTGCCAGCAGCTTGGGACAGGGAAACACCATATATTTT.

This chain links TRBV7-3 with TRBJ2-5, with D perhaps matching TRBD2 (6 bases). CDR3 length equals 15 residues. Germline CDR1 reads SGHTA; CDR2 reads FQGTGA. The V end lost 1 base, the J end lost 4 bases, and 13 bases lay between the germline ends. CDR3 protein: CASSLNGGSGETQYF. In DNA form, the CDR3 reads TGTGCCAGCAGCTTAAATGGGGGGTCGGGAGAGACCCAGTACTTC. The whole variable domain, remainder taken from reference TRBV7-3 and TRBJ2-5, is GAGVSQTPSNKVTEKGKYVELRCDPISGHTALYWYRQSLGQGPEFLIYFQGTGAADDSGLPNDRFFAVRPEGSVSTLKIQRTERGDSAVYLCASSLNGGSGETQYFGPGTRLLVL.

This clone was recorded only once. CDR3 in DNA: TGTGCCAGCAGTGAAGTGGATAGCGCGAACACCGGGGAGCTGTTTTTT. This gives the protein CASSEVDSANTGELFF. The gene calls are TRBV2 and TRBJ2-2, with D possibly matching TRBD2 (5 bases). V was trimmed by 1 base and J by 0 bases, leaving 9 bases between them. The germline CDR1 and CDR2 sequences are SNHLY and FYNNEI. CDR3 size: 16 residues.

This clone has just one count. This chain uses TRBV29-1 with TRBJ1-1; D is perhaps TRBD1 (6 bases). The V and J ends lost 5 bases and 2 bases respectively, with 12 bases between them. Germline CDR1 SQVTM, CDR2 ANQGSEA. The CDR3 has 13 amino acids. The CDR3 DNA sequence: TGCAGCGTTTTACAGGGCTTAAACACTGAAGCTTTCTTT. It specifies CSVLQGLNTEAFF.

Concerning this clone itself: This same CDR3 is encoded by further DNA sequences in the sample. V is TRBV7-3 and J is TRBJ2-3, with 10 bases that match TRBD1. Trimming at V came to 5 bases and at J to 4 bases, leaving 6 bases not matched to a gene. Germline CDR1 reads SGHTA; CDR2 reads FQGTGA. The CDR3 runs to 15 residues. CDR3 region: CASSLDRGLADTQYF. The CDR3, as DNA: TGTGCCAGCAGCCTCGACAGGGGGCTCGCAGATACGCAGTATTTT.

This clone showed up just once. The rearrangement links TRBV5-5 to TRBJ1-2, with 9 bases that match TRBD1. Looked up from germline, CDR1 is SGHKS and CDR2 is YYEKEE (reference sequence). V gave up 1 base and J gave up 4 bases; unmatched junction bases: 8. The CDR3 consists of 16 residues. The chain's CDR3 is CASSLRTGVVSYGYTF. The CDR3 DNA follows: TGTGCCAGCAGCTTGCGGACAGGGGTTGTGAGCTATGGCTACACCTTC.

The chain has TRBV3-1 (or the pseudogene TRBV3-2) and TRBJ2-1; TRBD1 matches at 9 bases. CDR3 length: 15 amino acids. Germline CDR1 and CDR2: LGHDT and YNNKEL (reference sequence). The V gene end was trimmed by 5 bases and the J gene end by 7 bases; junction bases not matched to a gene: 9. This CDR3 reads CASSEQGAGWNEQFF. DNA for the CDR3: TGTGCCAGCAGCGAACAGGGGGCGGGTTGGAATGAGCAGTTCTTC.

The V gene is TRBV5-1, the J gene TRBJ1-2, with TRBD1 matching 12 bases. Per the germline V gene, CDR1 is SGHRS and CDR2 is YFSETQ. The CDR3 has 17 residues. V lost 2 bases and J lost 4; bases outside the gene matches: 9. The CDR3 protein is CASSLGTGGELAYGYTF. The CDR3 DNA follows: TGCGCCAGCAGCTTAGGGACAGGGGGCGAGTTGGCCTATGGCTACACCTTC.

The V gene is TRBV2, the J gene TRBJ1-1; 8 positions agree with TRBD1. The CDR3 has 15 amino acids. With 3 bases clipped from V and 3 bases from J, the junction kept 6 bases outside the gene matches. The V gene's germline CDR1 is SNHLY and CDR2 FYNNEI. CDR3 in amino acids: CASSEGHRGDTEAFF. DNA for the CDR3: TGTGCCAGCAGTGAGGGGCACAGGGGGGACACTGAAGCTTTCTTT.

This chain joins TRBV2 and TRBJ1-2; D may be TRBD1 (5 bases). CDR1 and CDR2 (germline): SNHLY, FYNNEI. The CDR3 covers 14 residues. V lost 6 bases and J 7 bases, leaving 18 bases between the germline ends. The CDR3 sequence: CASRHRGSLGGYTF. The CDR3 region has the DNA TGTGCCAGCAGACATAGGGGAAGTCTCGGTGGCTACACCTTC.

The chain uses TRBV10-2 and TRBJ2-1; 12 nucleotides align to TRBD2. The CDR3 consists of 16 residues. From germline, CDR1 is WSHSY and CDR2 SAAADI. V was pared by 7 bases and J by 7 bases, with 11 bases of the junction left unmatched. The CDR3 spells CASTWTSGALGNEQFF. CDR3 DNA: TGCGCCAGCACGTGGACTAGCGGGGCCCTGGGAAATGAGCAGTTCTTC.